Shown below are 10 T cell receptor beta chains from a single sample sequenced in a study of T cell responses to AZD1222 COVID-19 vaccine. Sequencing used immunoSEQ multiplex PCR; TCRdb keeps in-frame clones, though not all of them. This sample has roughly 150,000 clones, with about 87% found just once. This sample comprised peripheral blood, obtained 28 days after the second AZD1222 dose. The receptors shown here come from an adult who received the AZD1222 COVID-19 vaccine.

The V gene is TRBV4-2, the J gene TRBJ1-3; D remains ambiguous. This CDR3 is built from 16 residues. Trimming stripped 0 bases from V and 0 bases from J, with 9 bases between. Germline V gives CDR1 LGHNA, CDR2 YNFKEQ. Here the CDR3 reads CASSQDPGDSGNTIYF. CDR3 nucleotides: TGTGCCAGCAGCCAAGATCCCGGAGACTCTGGAAACACCATATATTTT.

The rearrangement joins TRBV5-6 to TRBJ2-2; 8 bases align to TRBD1. The CDR3 length is 16 residues. The V and J ends lost 1 base and 5 bases, in that order; junction bases with no gene match: 7. Germline-derived CDR1 and CDR2 are SGHDT and YYEEEE. For the CDR3, the DNA is TGTGCCAGCAGCTTGCGAGGACAGGGATTAACCGGGGAGCTGTTTTTT. Translated: CASSLRGQGLTGELFF.

The J gene is TRBJ2-1, the V gene TRBV30; 8 bases are a match to TRBD2. The V segment lost 3 bases and the J segment 6 bases; nucleotides outside the gene matches: 4. The CDR3 runs 13 residues. From germline, CDR1 is GTSNPN and CDR2 SVGIG (reference sequence). The CDR3 loop is CAWRLSGSNEQFF. CDR3 sequence (DNA): TGTGCCTGGAGGTTGAGCGGGAGCAATGAGCAGTTCTTC.

This chain uses TRBV11-2 with TRBJ2-3; D might be TRBD1 (5 bases). The germline CDR1 and CDR2 sequences are SGHAT and FQNNGV. The CDR3 is 15 amino acids. V was clipped by 2 bases and J by 4 bases, with 13 bases between them. For the CDR3, the DNA is TGTGCCAGCAGCTTAACCATCGAAGGGGCAGATACGCAGTATTTT. Its translation is CASSLTIEGADTQYF.

The chain combines TRBV5-1 with TRBJ2-2, with a tentative D call TRBD1 (5 bases). V was cut by 4 bases and J by 6 bases, with 10 bases left in between. Per the germline V gene, CDR1 is SGHRS and CDR2 is YFSETQ. CDR3 size: 13 residues. The CDR3 reads CASSTQGSGELFF. The CDR3 DNA is TGCGCCAGCAGCACTCAGGGCTCCGGGGAGCTGTTTTTT. The whole variable domain, filled in from reference TRBV5-1 and TRBJ2-2, reads KAGVTQTPRYLIKTRGQQVTLSCSPISGHRSVSWYQQTPGQGLQFLFEYFSETQRNKGNFPGRFSGRQFSNSRSEMNVSTLELGDSALYLCASSTQGSGELFFGEGSRLTVL.

V gene TRBV7-2 combines with J gene TRBJ1-3; D perhaps matches TRBD1 (5 bases). V was shortened by 5 bases and J by 4 bases, with 18 bases between the two germline ends. The germline V gene has CDR1 SGHTA and CDR2 FQGNSA. The CDR3 loop spans 16 amino acids. The CDR3, as DNA: TGTGCCAGCAGCCCCGGGCAGGGCGGGCTAGGAAACACCATATATTTT. It yields the protein CASSPGQGGLGNTIYF.

This chain connects TRBV6-1 to TRBJ1-1; 7 bases are shared with TRBD1. Germline V gene lookup returns CDR1 MNHNS and CDR2 SASEGT. With V trimmed by 1 base and J by 8 bases, 13 bases remained unmatched. This CDR3 has 16 amino acids. The CDR3 DNA reads TGTGCCAGCAGTGAAGTCCGGAACAGGGGCCCAATAGAAGCTTTCTTT. Amino acid sequence: CASSEVRNRGPIEAFF.

The CDR3 protein is CASSQVGTSGLQFF. The CDR3 DNA reads TGTGCCAGCAGCCAAGTAGGGACTAGCGGGCTTCAGTTCTTC. The chain carries TRBV4-2 and TRBJ2-1; TRBD2 aligns across 12 bases. The germline CDR1 and CDR2 sequences are LGHNA and YNFKEQ. The CDR3 runs to 14 residues. Losses at the gene ends were 1 base for V and 13 bases for J; bases not matched to a gene: 5.

The gene calls are TRBV7-2 and TRBJ2-7; D is unresolved. The CDR3 length is 11 residues. Germline values: CDR1 SGHTA, CDR2 FQGNSA. V lost 5 bases to trimming and J lost 4 bases, with 6 bases between them. CDR3 loop: CASSLEYEQYF. CDR3 DNA sequence: TGTGCCAGCAGCCTAGAGTACGAGCAGTACTTC.

The V call is TRBV6-2 or TRBV6-3, the J call TRBJ2-2, with TRBD1 matching 12 bases. The CDR3 extends over 16 amino acids. The germline V gene encodes CDR1 MNHEY and CDR2 SVGEGT. Trimming took 5 bases from V and 7 from J; bases not matched to a gene: 8. The CDR3 DNA reads TGTGCCAGCAGTCGGAGGGGGACAGGGGGCATCGGGGAGCTGTTTTTT. Its translation: CASSRRGTGGIGELFF.